A selection of T cell receptor beta chains follows, all from one sample in a study of blood T cell repertoires in COVID-19. This table comes from immunoSEQ multiplex PCR, and its TCRdb copy is limited to in-frame clones, with some not included. Of approximately 170,000 clones in the sample, around 85% were seen once. Material for sequencing was peripheral blood. Receptors originate from a woman between 65 and 79 years old with acute or convalescent COVID-19. Both conserved end residues are part of each CDR3. Each record gives: V gene, CDR3 length, J gene, CDR3 protein.

>TRBV7-9|15|TRBJ1-5
CASSLMGQQNQPQHF
>TRBV5-6|15|TRBJ1-1
CASSLVRDRDTEAFF
>TRBV6-5|16|TRBJ2-5
CASSYMTSGPQETQYF
>TRBV9|15|TRBJ2-2
CASSVSGGVTGELFF
>TRBV5-8|15|TRBJ1-1
CASSKGQGAIGEAFF
>TRBV4-2|17|TRBJ1-2
CASSQEYWTGDGYGYTF
>TRBV25-1|16|TRBJ2-5
CASSAAPGVRQETQYF
>TRBV2|14|TRBJ2-4
CASREELAKNIQYF
>TRBV11-1|15|TRBJ1-1
CASSSRQGMATEAFF
>TRBV5-6|18|TRBJ2-7
CASSGAGTSGGITYEQYF
>TRBV24-1|16|TRBJ2-1
CATSEGTGGPYNEQFF
>TRBV10-1|15|TRBJ1-5
CASSGDRVANQPQHF
>TRBV6-1|13|TRBJ1-5
CASSDQSGTGQHF
>TRBV5-1|15|TRBJ1-5
CASSLGAGQTQPQHF
>TRBV24-1|13|TRBJ1-2
CATSVDSLHGYTF
>TRBV3-1/TRBV3-2|15|TRBJ1-2
CASSQDWTGGTGYTF
>TRBV18|16|TRBJ1-1
CASSQQWIESNTEAFF
>TRBV13|16|TRBJ1-1
CASSLGQVLMNTEAFF
>TRBV27|14|TRBJ2-2
CASRLRERTGELFF
>TRBV9|16|TRBJ1-1
CASSPRSGLMNTEAFF
>TRBV18|15|TRBJ1-2
CASSPRGESGYGYTF
>TRBV20-1|15|TRBJ2-7
CSASFQGGLRYEQYF
>TRBV7-8|15|TRBJ2-7
CASSFAGRAGHEQYF
>TRBV7-2|17|TRBJ1-1
CASSPGWDRRMNTEAFF
>TRBV6-5|14|TRBJ1-5
CASSPPGWNQPQHF
>TRBV6-6|15|TRBJ2-7
CASRTPGSSSYEQYF
>TRBV7-6|15|TRBJ2-7
CASSASRVGGFEQYF
>TRBV19|14|TRBJ1-4
CASIGRGNNEKLFF
>TRBV30|14|TRBJ1-6
CAWSVRQGNSPLHF
>TRBV5-5|14|TRBJ2-7
CASSLRQTPYEQYF
>TRBV7-2|16|TRBJ2-2
CASSLSPRGATGELFF
>TRBV4-3|13|TRBJ1-5
CASSQDRGQPQHF
>TRBV4-3|15|TRBJ2-5
CASSQDSGVGETQYF
>TRBV7-2|14|TRBJ1-2
CASSLTGNNYGYTF
>TRBV24-1|14|TRBJ2-1
CATRGTGTYNEQFF
>TRBV4-1|16|TRBJ2-3
CASSHRVREAQGTQYF
>TRBV7-2|14|TRBJ1-1
CASSAIQGDTEAFF
>TRBV4-1|19|TRBJ2-5
CASSQWTSGGGGYLETQYF
>TRBV9|15|TRBJ2-3
CASSVRLASSDTQYF
>TRBV6-2/TRBV6-3|15|TRBJ1-2
CASSRRTGVGYGYTF
>TRBV5-6|14|TRBJ1-2
CASSLGAGPYGYTF
>TRBV9|15|TRBJ2-2
CASSAGQEGTGELFF
>TRBV19|14|TRBJ1-1
CASRTDRGRTEAFF
>TRBV19|14|TRBJ1-5
CASSVGTVNQPQHF